The rows below give T cell receptor beta chains drawn from one sample of a study of shared clonotypes between healthy human individuals. The table came from immunoSEQ multiplex PCR; TCRdb's copy has only in-frame clones and leaves some out. The sample lists about 2 million clones, about 95% occurring once. Sequencing was performed on naive CD8+ T cells sorted from blood. The source is a man aged 18 to 35 in good health. Each CDR3 is given with its conserved first and last residue. The order of the fields is J gene, V gene, D gene, clone size, CDR3 protein, CDR3 DNA. A D gene is named only where the DNA matches it firmly. Clone sizes are given selectively: once, few, many, or a class where the clone is expanded.

j_gene: TRBJ2-1
v_gene: TRBV5-1
d_gene: TRBD2
abundance: -
CDR3aa: CASSPGTSGGNEQFF
CDR3nt: TGCGCCAGCAGCCCCGGGACTAGCGGGGGCAATGAGCAGTTCTTC

j_gene: TRBJ2-2
v_gene: TRBV6-6
d_gene: -
abundance: once
CDR3aa: CASSYAGLVTGELFF
CDR3nt: TGTGCCAGCAGTTACGCGGGTTTGGTGACCGGGGAGCTGTTTTTT

j_gene: TRBJ2-7
v_gene: TRBV11-2
d_gene: -
abundance: -
CDR3aa: CASSREGFSYEQYF
CDR3nt: TGTGCCAGCAGCCGAGAGGGGTTCTCCTACGAGCAGTACTTC

j_gene: TRBJ2-3
v_gene: TRBV19
d_gene: TRBD1
abundance: -
CDR3aa: CASSIPGQGSITDTQYF
CDR3nt: TGTGCCAGTAGTATTCCGGGACAGGGGAGTATAACAGATACGCAGTATTTT

j_gene: TRBJ2-3
v_gene: TRBV27
d_gene: -
abundance: -
CDR3aa: CASSSPRGLNTDTQYF
CDR3nt: TGTGCCAGCAGTTCCCCCCGGGGCCTCAACACAGATACGCAGTATTTT

j_gene: TRBJ2-7
v_gene: TRBV4-3
d_gene: TRBD1
abundance: -
CDR3aa: CASSPTRQGAQYEQYF
CDR3nt: TGCGCCAGCAGCCCAACGCGACAGGGGGCGCAGTACGAGCAGTACTTC

j_gene: TRBJ2-2
v_gene: TRBV7-6
d_gene: TRBD1
abundance: -
CDR3aa: CASSPLGQGTGELFF
CDR3nt: TGTGCCAGCAGCCCACTGGGACAGGGGACCGGGGAGCTGTTTTTT

j_gene: TRBJ2-7
v_gene: TRBV2
d_gene: -
abundance: -
CDR3aa: CASSEVRSNEQYF
CDR3nt: TGTGCCAGCAGTGAGGTACGGTCCAACGAGCAGTACTTC

j_gene: TRBJ2-2
v_gene: TRBV9
d_gene: TRBD2
abundance: -
CDR3aa: CASSAGTSSSEELFF
CDR3nt: TGTGCCAGCAGCGCCGGGACTAGCTCCTCAGAGGAGCTGTTTTTT

j_gene: TRBJ1-6
v_gene: TRBV9
d_gene: -
abundance: -
CDR3aa: CASSVGQPNSPLHF
CDR3nt: TGTGCCAGCAGCGTAGGGCAGCCTAATTCACCCCTCCACTTT

j_gene: TRBJ2-3
v_gene: TRBV10-2
d_gene: TRBD2
abundance: -
CDR3aa: CASSEPGLMSTDTQYF
CDR3nt: TGCGCCAGCAGTGAGCCGGGACTAATGAGCACAGATACGCAGTATTTT

j_gene: TRBJ2-6
v_gene: TRBV2
d_gene: TRBD1
abundance: -
CDR3aa: CASNLDRVRTSGANVLTF
CDR3nt: TGTGCCAGCAACCTAGACAGGGTACGGACCTCTGGGGCCAACGTCCTGACTTTC

j_gene: TRBJ2-5
v_gene: TRBV6-6
d_gene: -
abundance: -
CDR3aa: CASSYPPQRETQYF
CDR3nt: TGTGCCAGCAGTTACCCACCCCAGAGGGAGACCCAGTACTTC

j_gene: TRBJ1-1
v_gene: TRBV6-5
d_gene: TRBD1
abundance: -
CDR3aa: CATLQGAQDTEAFF
CDR3nt: TGTGCCACCCTACAGGGGGCGCAGGACACTGAAGCTTTCTTT

j_gene: TRBJ2-1
v_gene: TRBV29-1
d_gene: -
abundance: -
CDR3aa: CSVGLGLDNEQFF
CDR3nt: TGCAGCGTTGGTCTGGGGCTAGACAATGAGCAGTTCTTC

j_gene: TRBJ2-1
v_gene: TRBV6-5
d_gene: -
abundance: -
CDR3aa: CASSRAVHIDEQFF
CDR3nt: TGTGCCAGCAGTAGGGCCGTTCATATCGATGAGCAGTTCTTC

j_gene: TRBJ1-4
v_gene: TRBV2
d_gene: TRBD1
abundance: -
CDR3aa: CASRGTGISTNEKLFF
CDR3nt: TGTGCCAGCAGGGGGACAGGAATCTCAACTAATGAAAAACTGTTTTTT

j_gene: TRBJ2-7
v_gene: TRBV18
d_gene: TRBD1
abundance: -
CDR3aa: CASSPEGQGDEQYF
CDR3nt: TGTGCCAGCTCACCAGAGGGACAGGGGGACGAGCAGTACTTC

j_gene: TRBJ2-7
v_gene: TRBV2
d_gene: -
abundance: -
CDR3aa: CASSGQNFLYEQYF
CDR3nt: TGTGCCAGCAGTGGACAGAATTTTCTCTACGAGCAGTACTTC

j_gene: TRBJ1-4
v_gene: TRBV20-1
d_gene: -
abundance: -
CDR3aa: CSVTDEKLFF
CDR3nt: TGCAGTGTAACGGATGAAAAACTGTTTTTT

j_gene: TRBJ2-1
v_gene: TRBV6-5
d_gene: TRBD2
abundance: -
CDR3aa: CASSYSSGGANEQFF
CDR3nt: TGTGCCAGCAGTTACTCAAGCGGGGGGGCGAATGAGCAGTTCTTC

j_gene: TRBJ2-7
v_gene: TRBV29-1
d_gene: -
abundance: once
CDR3aa: CSVEGGIGGGDYEQYF
CDR3nt: TGCAGCGTTGAAGGAGGGATAGGGGGCGGGGACTACGAGCAGTACTTC

j_gene: TRBJ2-1
v_gene: TRBV2
d_gene: TRBD1
abundance: -
CDR3aa: CASSERGRYNEQFF
CDR3nt: TGTGCCAGCAGTGAAAGGGGGCGATACAATGAGCAGTTCTTC

j_gene: TRBJ1-1
v_gene: TRBV28
d_gene: -
abundance: -
CDR3aa: CASSWVRGTEAFF
CDR3nt: TGTGCCAGCAGTTGGGTCAGGGGCACTGAAGCTTTCTTT

j_gene: TRBJ1-5
v_gene: TRBV7-6
d_gene: -
abundance: -
CDR3aa: CASSPGQGLSRQPQHF
CDR3nt: TGTGCCAGCAGCCCAGGCCAGGGGTTATCGAGGCAGCCCCAGCATTTT

j_gene: TRBJ2-7
v_gene: TRBV1
d_gene: -
abundance: once
CDR3aa: CTSSPGTVEGHYEQYF
CDR3nt: TGCACCAGCAGCCCGGGGACTGTCGAAGGGCACTACGAGCAGTACTTC

j_gene: TRBJ2-7
v_gene: TRBV27
d_gene: -
abundance: -
CDR3aa: CASSLSPGDPLYEQYF
CDR3nt: TGTGCCAGCAGTTTATCCCCGGGGGACCCTCTCTACGAGCAGTACTTC

j_gene: TRBJ2-7
v_gene: TRBV20-1
d_gene: -
abundance: -
CDR3aa: CSARGSSEQYF
CDR3nt: TGCAGTGCTAGAGGGTCTTCAGAGCAGTACTTC

j_gene: TRBJ2-7
v_gene: TRBV2
d_gene: TRBD1
abundance: -
CDR3aa: CASSEGDRLTYEQYF
CDR3nt: TGTGCCAGCAGTGAGGGGGACAGACTAACCTACGAGCAGTACTTC

j_gene: TRBJ2-2
v_gene: TRBV4-2
d_gene: -
abundance: -
CDR3aa: CASSGRKEVVPAELFF
CDR3nt: TGTGCCAGCAGCGGGCGTAAAGAGGTGGTACCTGCGGAGCTGTTTTTT

j_gene: TRBJ2-3
v_gene: TRBV19
d_gene: TRBD2
abundance: -
CDR3aa: CASSSREGLADTQYF
CDR3nt: TGTGCCAGTAGTAGCCGGGAGGGCCTGGCAGATACGCAGTATTTT

j_gene: TRBJ2-7
v_gene: TRBV7-6
d_gene: -
abundance: -
CDR3aa: CASSPSIGGQAYEQYF
CDR3nt: TGTGCCAGCAGCCCCTCGATTGGGGGACAAGCGTACGAGCAGTACTTC

j_gene: TRBJ2-7
v_gene: TRBV4-1
d_gene: TRBD2
abundance: once
CDR3aa: CASSQVSAGANSYEQYF
CDR3nt: TGCGCCAGCAGCCAAGTATCAGCGGGGGCAAACTCCTACGAGCAGTACTTC

j_gene: TRBJ2-1
v_gene: TRBV4-1
d_gene: TRBD2
abundance: -
CDR3aa: CASSPRATSGRYNEQFF
CDR3nt: TGCGCCAGCAGCCCTCGGGCCACTAGCGGGCGTTACAATGAGCAGTTCTTC

j_gene: TRBJ2-7
v_gene: TRBV7-9
d_gene: TRBD2
abundance: -
CDR3aa: CASSLPTSAGGSSYEQYF
CDR3nt: TGTGCCAGCAGCTTACCGACTAGCGCCGGAGGTTCCTCCTACGAGCAGTACTTC

j_gene: TRBJ2-6
v_gene: TRBV7-9
d_gene: TRBD1
abundance: -
CDR3aa: CASSLGTDVLTF
CDR3nt: TGTGCCAGCAGCCTGGGGACAGACGTCCTGACTTTC